The 5 T cell receptor beta chains below come from one sample, sequenced in a study of OX40 agonist ivuxolimab in advanced cancers. The repertoire was sequenced with immunoSEQ multiplex PCR; TCRdb's copy has only in-frame clones and lacks some. This table holds 65,000 to 80,000 clones, approximately 88% found once. Sequencing used CD4+ or CD8+ T cells sorted from blood, obtained in a trial of the OX40 agonist ivuxolimab. The receptor source for this set is an adult with an advanced solid tumor such as melanoma, head and neck, liver or kidney cancer.

In DNA form, the CDR3 reads TGCGCCAGCAGCCAAGAAGGGGGCCTAGTGAGCACAGATACGCAGTATTTT. It is translated as CASSQEGGLVSTDTQYF. The chain couples TRBV4-1 to TRBJ2-3, with TRBD1 identical over 7 bases. This CDR3 contains 17 residues. CDR1 and CDR2 (germline): MGHRA, YSYEKL. The V segment lost 0 bases and the J segment 0 bases; nucleotides outside the gene matches: 6.

The chain recombines TRBV29-1 with TRBJ2-3; D not resolved. Trimming left V 1 base short and J 2 bases short, with 7 bases between. Per germline, CDR1 SQVTM and CDR2 ANQGSEA. There are 13 residues in the CDR3. The CDR3 nucleotides are TGCAGCGTTGAAGCGACCCTCACAGATACGCAGTATTTT. It encodes CSVEATLTDTQYF.

The chain combines TRBV27 with TRBJ2-1, with 10 bases lining up with TRBD2. The CDR3 contains 14 residues. Germline loops: CDR1 MNHEY, CDR2 SMNVEV (reference sequence). Unmatched junction bases numbered 0, after V lost 7 bases and J lost 0 bases. The CDR3 region has the DNA TGTGCCAGCACTAGCGGGAGCTCCTACAATGAGCAGTTCTTC. It encodes CASTSGSSYNEQFF.

This chain links TRBV6-4 with TRBJ2-1, with D uncertain. The V and J ends lost 9 bases and 2 bases respectively, with 8 bases between them. The CDR3 is 12 residues long. Germline V gene sequence: CDR1 MRHNA, CDR2 SNTAGT. As DNA, the CDR3 is TGTGCCAGTGGCCGCACCTACAATGAGCAGTTCTTC. It encodes CASGRTYNEQFF.

This clone was observed once. The V and J genes are TRBV7-9 and TRBJ2-7, with D tentatively TRBD1 (5 bases). Per the germline V gene, CDR1 is SEHNR and CDR2 is FQNEAQ (reference sequence). Trimming removed 5 bases from V and 7 bases from J, with 21 bases in between. This CDR3 is built from 15 residues. CDR3 sequence: CASSPLGPGSLEQYF. CDR3 coding DNA: TGTGCCAGCAGCCCCCTCGGGCCAGGGTCCTTGGAGCAGTACTTC.